The T cell receptor beta chain under discussion was sequenced for a study of blood T cell repertoires in COVID-19 (dated by TCRdb to the early 2020s). The study in broad terms: Collaborator samples came from the United States, Italy and Spain and covered acute and convalescent phases of COVID-19. The material from the prospective study consisted of cDNA or gDNA derived from T cells, B-cell-depleted T cells, or PBMCs. Subjects who had been exposed to COVID-19, were actively infected with it, or had recovered from it provided the deeply sampled blood TCRbeta repertoires that made up the dataset. The repertoires were released in a freely available public database meant as a resource for research on the immune response to SARS-CoV-2. The samples were drawn from two sources: the first 160 participants of the ongoing ImmuneRACE study, and 950 to 1,500 subjects contributed by 6 global collaborators. Sample metadata almost always included a de-identified subject ID, COVID-19 status, age in years and sex. Where HLA class I and class II types were available, the types were taken from metadata supplied by the sample provider, not from assay-based typing. The research as a whole found: The amount of clinical and demographic metadata varied by source and participant and was provided uncurated.

Each collaborating institution followed its own protocols to collect whole blood in K2EDTA tubes. For TCRbeta analysis, collaborator samples were shipped as frozen whole blood, as isolated PBMCs, or as DNA extracted from either sample type. From the cysteine through the phenylalanine, the CDR3 covers 14 amino acids. Of the read, only the CDR3 DNA is kept; its 42 bases are in frame from base 1. V has 6 bases trimmed and J has 3 bases trimmed; junction bases matching no gene number 8. Via the germline V gene, CDR1 is SGHRS and CDR2 YFSETQ. A note on this clone: The clone's antigen remains unknown. Base quality data are lacking; no much larger clone is found one base away.

TCRbeta CDR3 regions were amplified from genomic DNA using the immunoSEQ Assay, a bias-controlled multiplex PCR. From the authors' description of their analysis: Nucleated cell counts per sample were estimated from amplification of reference gene primers within the assay. To quantify the absolute abundance of each unique TCRbeta CDR3 rearrangement, sequence reads were collapsed and filtered. For each sample, productive Simpson clonality was calculated as the square root of Simpson's diversity index over productive rearrangements. TCRdb stores this immuneACCESS table with in-frame sequences only. Part of the clones is absent; in the studies checked, under half of the shortfall reflects unresolved V genes, and no reason is known for the rest. V and J calls and clone size come straight from that table; D and trimming were deduced from the DNA. In this sample the table shows more than 200,000 clones, 70% to 90% of which occur a single time. The ten largest clones take up around 2.2% of the sample.

The sequence links TRBV5-1 to TRBJ1-2, and 7 bases in between align with TRBD1. This sequence was found in a woman in her fifties or sixties with acute or convalescent COVID-19. The sample consisted of peripheral blood. The DNA sequence reads TGCGCCAGCACCACCGGGACAGACTACTATGGCTACACCTTC. This encodes CASTTGTDYYGYTF. With the rest looked up from the reference TRBV5-1 and TRBJ1-2 genes rather than sequenced, the full variable domain is KAGVTQTPRYLIKTRGQQVTLSCSPISGHRSVSWYQQTPGQGLQFLFEYFSETQRNKGNFPGRFSGRQFSNSRSEMNVSTLELGDSALYLCASTTGTDYYGYTFGSGTRLTVV.